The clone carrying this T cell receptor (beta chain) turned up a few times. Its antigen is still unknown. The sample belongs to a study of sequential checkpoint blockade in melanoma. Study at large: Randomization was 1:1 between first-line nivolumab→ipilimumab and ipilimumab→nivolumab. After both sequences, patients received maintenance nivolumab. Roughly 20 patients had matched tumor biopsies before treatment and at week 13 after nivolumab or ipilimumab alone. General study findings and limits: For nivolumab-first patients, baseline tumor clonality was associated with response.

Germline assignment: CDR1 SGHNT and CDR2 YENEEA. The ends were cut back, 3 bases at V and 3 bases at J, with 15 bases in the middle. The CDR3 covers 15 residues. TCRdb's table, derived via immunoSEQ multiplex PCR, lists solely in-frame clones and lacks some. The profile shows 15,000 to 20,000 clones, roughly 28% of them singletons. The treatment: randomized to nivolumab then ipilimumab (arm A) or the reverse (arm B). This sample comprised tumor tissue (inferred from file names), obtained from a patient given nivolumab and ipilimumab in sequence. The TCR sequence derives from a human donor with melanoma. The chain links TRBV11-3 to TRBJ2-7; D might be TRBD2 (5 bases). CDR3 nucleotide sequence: TGTGCCAGCAGCTTTCGTCCGGGGTCAAACTACGAGCAGTACTTC. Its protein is CASSFRPGSNYEQYF.